This entry features one T cell receptor beta chain sequence. The antigen remains undetermined. The data are from a study of cytomegalovirus exposure and HLA in healthy donors. The study, taken as a whole, reports: DRB1 showed the most TCR associations and HLA-C the fewest in a later analysis, as rates varied by HLA locus. Under in vitro conditions, three CMV-associated chains were confirmed as specific for CMV antigens. Overall, around 150 TCR beta chains were annotated as cytomegalovirus-associated.

Use of 60 Vbeta and 13 Jbeta primers characterized the PCR. Authors' methods: There were around 78 million unique TCR beta chains by a later count, and 10 million to 12 million of them were shared. Clones were read by immunoSEQ multiplex PCR, and TCRdb kept only the in-frame ones, dropping some. The DNA was the basis for D and trimming; V, J and clone size are from that table. This sample carries about 130,000 clones, about 80% of them seen once, and the ten largest clones take over 2.5%. Germline V lookup: CDR1 SGHTA, CDR2 FQGNSA. V lost 4 bases and J 2 bases, leaving 10 bases between the germline ends. The CDR3 runs to 14 residues.

The rearrangement links TRBV7-2 to TRBJ2-3, with TRBD1 as a possible D gene (6 bases). The sample taken for sequencing was PBMCs. The source of this sequence is a woman aged 45-65 years in good health and CMV-seronegative. For the CDR3, the DNA is TGTGCCAGCAGCTCAGGACAGCTCACAGATACGCAGTATTTT. Amino acid sequence: CASSSGQLTDTQYF.